Below, 9 T cell receptor beta chains from the same sample are listed, as sequenced in a study of cytomegalovirus exposure and HLA in healthy donors. Amplification used 60 Vbeta primers and 13 Jbeta primers. Here immunoSEQ multiplex PCR was the method, and the copy in TCRdb shows in-frame clones only, minus some. The data contain 90,000 to 130,000 clones, roughly three quarters of them singletons. The sequenced material came from PBMCs. The origin of the receptors is a man aged 25-45 years in good health and CMV-seropositive.

A few counts support this clone. This chain joins TRBV7-3 and TRBJ1-1; 9 bases line up with TRBD1. Germline CDR1 is SGHTA and CDR2 is FQGTGA. The CDR3 consists of 14 residues. V lost 4 bases, J lost 4 bases, and 4 bases stayed unmatched. CDR3 residues: CASSSGTGLTEAFF. The CDR3 coding sequence is TGTGCCAGCAGCTCTGGGACAGGGCTCACTGAAGCTTTCTTT.

The chain uses TRBV11-1 and TRBJ1-1, with 11 bases fitting TRBD1. Germline V gene data show CDR1 as SGHAT and CDR2 as FQDESV (reference sequence). This CDR3 is built from 16 residues. Trimming at V came to 3 bases and at J to 5 bases, leaving 8 bases not matched to a gene. CDR3 coding DNA: TGTGCCAGCAGCTTGGGACAGGGGGTAAGGGAAACTGAAGCTTTCTTT. Translating gives CASSLGQGVRETEAFF. Full variable domain (rest looked up from reference TRBV11-1 and TRBJ1-1): EAEVAQSPRYKITEKSQAVAFWCDPISGHATLYWYRQILGQGPELLVQFQDESVVDDSQLPKDRFSAERLKGVDSTLKIQPAELGDSAMYLCASSLGQGVRETEAFFGQGTRLTVV.

The rearrangement joins TRBV6-5 to TRBJ1-6, with D unresolved. Trimming removed 7 bases from V and 9 bases from J, with 13 bases in between. This CDR3 region has 13 residues. Germline CDR1 MNHEY, CDR2 SVGAGI. In DNA form, the CDR3 reads TGTGCCAGCACCCGGAGGGCCGGTTCACCCCTCCACTTT. It encodes CASTRRAGSPLHF.

The rearrangement links TRBV27 to TRBJ1-3; D uncertain. V dropped 5 bases and J dropped 2 bases, with 19 bases sitting between them. CDR1 is MNHEY, CDR2 SMNVEV, per germline (reference sequence). CDR3 length equals 17 residues. CDR3 DNA sequence: TGTGCCAGCAGTCCCACGGGAGGGCAGACTCCTGGAAACACCATATATTTT. It is translated as CASSPTGGQTPGNTIYF.

The chain carries TRBV7-2 and TRBJ1-6; 9 bases line up with TRBD1. From germline, CDR1 is SGHTA and CDR2 FQGNSA. CDR3 size: 15 residues. V dropped 6 bases and J dropped 9; count of bases not matched to a gene: 9. CDR3 in DNA: TGTGCCAGCAGTTTTGAAGGGACAGGGTTTTCACCCCTCCACTTT. Amino acid sequence: CASSFEGTGFSPLHF.

The V and J genes are TRBV5-1 and TRBJ1-2, with TRBD1 identical over 9 bases. The germline gives CDR1 SGHRS, CDR2 YFSETQ. The ends lost 0 bases at V and 6 bases at J; junction bases unmatched: 12. This CDR3 is built from 17 residues. The CDR3 here is CASSLGSLGQGIDGYTF. CDR3 DNA: TGCGCCAGCAGCTTGGGAAGCCTGGGACAGGGCATAGATGGCTACACCTTC.

The V call is TRBV29-1, the J call TRBJ2-5; 11 bases map to TRBD1. The end of the DNA is better explained by TRBJ2-7, so the J call may be wrong. The CDR3 contains 14 residues. Germline-derived CDR1 and CDR2 are SQVTM and ANQGSEA. The CDR3 sequence: CSAAGQGVPYEQYF. In nucleotides, the CDR3 is TGCAGCGCCGCGGGACAGGGGGTCCCCTACGAGCAGTACTTC.

The chain uses TRBV6-5 and TRBJ1-5; no definite D call. Trimming took off 0 bases at V and 2 bases at J, with 11 bases between the two ends. CDR3 length equals 16 residues. Per the germline V gene, CDR1 is MNHEY and CDR2 is SVGAGI. The CDR3 loop reads CASSYSKNPGNQPQHF. Written as DNA, the CDR3 is TGTGCCAGCAGTTACTCTAAGAACCCGGGCAATCAGCCCCAGCATTTT.

The rearrangement links TRBV7-2 to TRBJ1-2; D possibly corresponds to TRBD1 (5 bases). Trimming took off 0 bases at V and 7 bases at J, with 18 bases between the two ends. CDR1 and CDR2 (germline): SGHTA, FQGNSA. The CDR3 is made up of 16 amino acids. The CDR3 is CASSLARRDDHFGYTF. In nucleotides, the CDR3 is TGTGCCAGCAGCTTAGCGAGGAGGGACGACCACTTTGGCTACACCTTC.